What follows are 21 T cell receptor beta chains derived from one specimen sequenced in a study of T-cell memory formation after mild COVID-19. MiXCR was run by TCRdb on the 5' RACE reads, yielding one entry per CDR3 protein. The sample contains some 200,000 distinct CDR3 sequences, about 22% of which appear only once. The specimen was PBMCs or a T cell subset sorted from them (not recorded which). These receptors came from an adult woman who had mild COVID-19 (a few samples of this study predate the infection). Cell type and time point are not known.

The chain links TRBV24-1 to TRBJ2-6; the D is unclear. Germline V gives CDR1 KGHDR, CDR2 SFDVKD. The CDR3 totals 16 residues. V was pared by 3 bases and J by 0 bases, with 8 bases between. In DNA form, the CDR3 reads TGTGCCACCAGTGATCCCGACCCCTCTGGGGCCAACGTCCTGACTTTC. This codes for CATSDPDPSGANVLTF.

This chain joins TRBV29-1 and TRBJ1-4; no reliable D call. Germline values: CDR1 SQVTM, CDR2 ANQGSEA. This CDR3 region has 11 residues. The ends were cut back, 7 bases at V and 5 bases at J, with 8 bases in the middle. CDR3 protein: CSDPGNEKLFF. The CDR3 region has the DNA TGCAGCGATCCGGGGAATGAAAAACTGTTTTTT.

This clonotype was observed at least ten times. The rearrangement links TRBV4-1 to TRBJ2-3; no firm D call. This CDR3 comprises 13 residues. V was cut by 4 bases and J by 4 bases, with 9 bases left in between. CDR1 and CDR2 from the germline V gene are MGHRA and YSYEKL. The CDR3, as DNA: TGCGCCAGCAGCCTAGGAGTTGCAGATACGCAGTATTTT. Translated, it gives CASSLGVADTQYF.

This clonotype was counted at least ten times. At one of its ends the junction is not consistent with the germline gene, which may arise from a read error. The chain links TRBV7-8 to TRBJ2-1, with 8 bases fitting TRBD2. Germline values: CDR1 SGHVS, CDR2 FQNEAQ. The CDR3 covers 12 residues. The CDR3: CASSQSREVELF. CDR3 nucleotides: TGTGCCAGCAGCCAGTCGCGGGAGGTTGAGCTCTTC.

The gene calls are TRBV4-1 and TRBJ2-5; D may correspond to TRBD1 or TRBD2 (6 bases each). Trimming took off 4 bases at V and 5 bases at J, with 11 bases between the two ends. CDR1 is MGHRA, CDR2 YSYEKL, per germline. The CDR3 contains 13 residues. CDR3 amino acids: CASSLQGRETQYF. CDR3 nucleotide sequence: TGCGCCAGCAGCCTCCAGGGGAGGGAGACCCAGTACTTC.

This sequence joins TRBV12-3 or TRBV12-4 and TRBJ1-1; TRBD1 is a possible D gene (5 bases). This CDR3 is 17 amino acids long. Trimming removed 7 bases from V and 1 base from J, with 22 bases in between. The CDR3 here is CASNPGWGSPPNTEAFF. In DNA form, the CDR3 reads TGTGCCAGCAACCCGGGGTGGGGGAGTCCTCCGAACACTGAAGCTTTCTTT.

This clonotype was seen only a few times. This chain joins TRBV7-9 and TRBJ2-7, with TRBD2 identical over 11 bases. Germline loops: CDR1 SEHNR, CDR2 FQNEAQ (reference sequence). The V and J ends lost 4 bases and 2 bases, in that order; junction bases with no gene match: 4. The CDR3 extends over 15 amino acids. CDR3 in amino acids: CASSSLAGGPYEQYF. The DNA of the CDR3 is TGTGCCAGCAGCTCCTTAGCGGGGGGGCCCTACGAGCAGTACTTC.

CDR3 sequence reads: CASSYSGRPTNEQFF. The DNA for the CDR3 is TGTGCCAGCAGTTATAGCGGGAGGCCGACGAATGAGCAGTTCTTC. The V and J genes are TRBV12-3 or TRBV12-4 and TRBJ2-1, with 10 bases aligning to TRBD2. The CDR3 runs 15 residues. The ends lost 4 bases at V and 7 bases at J; junction bases unmatched: 7.

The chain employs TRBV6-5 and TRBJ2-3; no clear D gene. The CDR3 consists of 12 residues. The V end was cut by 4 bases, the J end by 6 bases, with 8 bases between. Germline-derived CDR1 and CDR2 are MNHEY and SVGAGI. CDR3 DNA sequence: TGTGCCAGCAGTTTGACCCTCGATACGCAGTATTTT. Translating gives CASSLTLDTQYF.

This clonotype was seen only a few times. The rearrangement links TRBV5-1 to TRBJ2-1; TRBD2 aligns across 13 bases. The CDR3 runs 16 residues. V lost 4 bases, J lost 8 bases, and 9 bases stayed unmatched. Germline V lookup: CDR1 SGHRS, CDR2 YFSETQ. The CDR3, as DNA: TGCGCCAGCAGCCTGAGACTAGCGGGGGGCATGGATGAGCAGTTCTTC. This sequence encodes CASSLRLAGGMDEQFF. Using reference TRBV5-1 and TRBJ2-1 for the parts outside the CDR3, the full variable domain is KAGVTQTPRYLIKTRGQQVTLSCSPISGHRSVSWYQQTPGQGLQFLFEYFSETQRNKGNFPGRFSGRQFSNSRSEMNVSTLELGDSALYLCASSLRLAGGMDEQFFGPGTRLTVL.

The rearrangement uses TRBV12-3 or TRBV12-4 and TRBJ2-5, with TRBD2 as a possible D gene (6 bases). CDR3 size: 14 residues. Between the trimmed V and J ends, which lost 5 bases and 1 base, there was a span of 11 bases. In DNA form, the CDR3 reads TGTGCCAGCAGTCTATCCGGGGGCCAAGAGACCCAGTACTTC. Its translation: CASSLSGGQETQYF.

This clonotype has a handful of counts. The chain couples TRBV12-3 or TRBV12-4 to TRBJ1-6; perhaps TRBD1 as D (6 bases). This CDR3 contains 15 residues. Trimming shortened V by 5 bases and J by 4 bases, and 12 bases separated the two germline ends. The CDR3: CASSAAGQYNSPLHF. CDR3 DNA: TGTGCCAGCAGTGCCGCCGGACAGTATAATTCACCCCTCCACTTT.

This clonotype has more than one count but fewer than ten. CDR3 bases: TGTGCCAGCAGCTGGAGGCAGGGGGCTAGGGGAAATGAGCAGTTCTTC. Its protein is CASSWRQGARGNEQFF. The J gene is TRBJ2-1, the V gene TRBV11-2; 8 bases map to TRBD1. Germline values: CDR1 SGHAT, CDR2 FQNNGV. V lost 4 bases and J lost 7; bases outside the gene matches: 12. The CDR3 totals 16 residues.

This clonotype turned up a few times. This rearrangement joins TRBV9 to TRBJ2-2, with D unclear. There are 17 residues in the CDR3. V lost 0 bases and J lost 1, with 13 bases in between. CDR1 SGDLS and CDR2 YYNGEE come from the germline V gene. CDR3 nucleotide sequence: TGTGCCAGCAGCGTAGCCAAGCGAGGCCTGAACACCGGGGAGCTGTTTTTT. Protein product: CASSVAKRGLNTGELFF. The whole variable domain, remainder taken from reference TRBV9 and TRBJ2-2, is DSGVTQTPKHLITATGQRVTLRCSPRSGDLSVYWYQQSLDQGLQFLIQYYNGEERAKGNILERFSAQQFPDLHSELNLSSLELGDSALYFCASSVAKRGLNTGELFFGEGSRLTVL.

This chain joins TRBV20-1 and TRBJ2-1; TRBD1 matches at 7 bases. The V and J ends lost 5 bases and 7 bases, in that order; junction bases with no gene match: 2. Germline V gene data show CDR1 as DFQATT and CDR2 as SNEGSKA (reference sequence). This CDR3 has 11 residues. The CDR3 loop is CSADRVNEQFF. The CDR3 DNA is TGCAGTGCTGACAGGGTAAATGAGCAGTTCTTC.

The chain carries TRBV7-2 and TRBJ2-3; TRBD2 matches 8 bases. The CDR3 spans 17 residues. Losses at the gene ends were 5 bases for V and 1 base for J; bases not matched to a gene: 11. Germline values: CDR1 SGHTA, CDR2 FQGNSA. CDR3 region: CASSLHYPGLGTDTQYF. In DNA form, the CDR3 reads TGTGCCAGCAGCCTCCATTATCCGGGACTAGGCACAGATACGCAGTATTTT.

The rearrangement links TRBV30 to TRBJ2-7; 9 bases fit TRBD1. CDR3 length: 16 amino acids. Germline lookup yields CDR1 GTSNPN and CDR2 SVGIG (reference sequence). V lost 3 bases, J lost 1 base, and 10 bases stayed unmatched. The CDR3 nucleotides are TGTGCCTGGAGGTCCTACCGGGACAGGGAATCCTACGAGCAGTACTTC. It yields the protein CAWRSYRDRESYEQYF. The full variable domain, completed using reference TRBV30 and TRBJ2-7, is SQTIHQWPATLVQPVGSPLSLECTVEGTSNPNLYWYRQAAGRGLQLLFYSVGIGQISSEVPQNLSASRPQDRQFILSSKKLLLSDSGFYLCAWRSYRDRESYEQYFGPGTRLTVT.

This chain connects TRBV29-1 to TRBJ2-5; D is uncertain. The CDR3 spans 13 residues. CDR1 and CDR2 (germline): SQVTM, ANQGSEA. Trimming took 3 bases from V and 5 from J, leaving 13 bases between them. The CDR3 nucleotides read TGCAGCGTTGAGAACGGGTCTCGGGAGACCCAGTACTTC. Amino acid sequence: CSVENGSRETQYF.

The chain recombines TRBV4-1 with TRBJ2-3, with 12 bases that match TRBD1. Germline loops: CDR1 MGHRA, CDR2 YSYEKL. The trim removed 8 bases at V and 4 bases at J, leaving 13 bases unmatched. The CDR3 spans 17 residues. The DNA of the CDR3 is TGCGCCAGCGTCAGGATCCCGGGACAGGGGGCCGCAGATACGCAGTATTTT. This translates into CASVRIPGQGAADTQYF.

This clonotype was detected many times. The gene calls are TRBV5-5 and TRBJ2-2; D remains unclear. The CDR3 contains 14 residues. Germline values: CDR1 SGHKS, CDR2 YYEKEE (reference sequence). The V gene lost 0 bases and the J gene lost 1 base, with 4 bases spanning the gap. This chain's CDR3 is CASSLALNTGELFF. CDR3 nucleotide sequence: TGTGCCAGCAGCTTGGCATTGAACACCGGGGAGCTGTTTTTT.

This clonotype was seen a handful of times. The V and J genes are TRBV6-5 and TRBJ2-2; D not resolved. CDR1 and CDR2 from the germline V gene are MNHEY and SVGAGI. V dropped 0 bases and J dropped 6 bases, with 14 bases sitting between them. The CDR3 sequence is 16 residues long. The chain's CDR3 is CASSYSIWREAGELFF. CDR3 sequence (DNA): TGTGCCAGCAGTTACTCGATATGGAGAGAGGCCGGGGAGCTGTTTTTT.